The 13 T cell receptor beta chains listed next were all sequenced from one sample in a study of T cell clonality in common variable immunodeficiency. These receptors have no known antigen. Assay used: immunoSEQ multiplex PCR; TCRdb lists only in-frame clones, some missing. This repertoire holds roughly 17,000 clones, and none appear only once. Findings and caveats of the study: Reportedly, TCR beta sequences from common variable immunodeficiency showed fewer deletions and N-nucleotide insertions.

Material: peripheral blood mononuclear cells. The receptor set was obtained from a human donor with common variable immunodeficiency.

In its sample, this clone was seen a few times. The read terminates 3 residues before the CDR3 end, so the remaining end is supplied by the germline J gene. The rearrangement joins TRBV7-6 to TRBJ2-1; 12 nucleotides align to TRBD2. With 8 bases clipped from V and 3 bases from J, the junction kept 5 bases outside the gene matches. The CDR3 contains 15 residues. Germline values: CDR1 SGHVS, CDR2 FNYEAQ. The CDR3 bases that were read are TGTGCCAGCGGACCGACTAGCGGGGGCTACAATGAG. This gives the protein CASGPTSGGYNE. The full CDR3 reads CASGPTSGGYNEQFF.

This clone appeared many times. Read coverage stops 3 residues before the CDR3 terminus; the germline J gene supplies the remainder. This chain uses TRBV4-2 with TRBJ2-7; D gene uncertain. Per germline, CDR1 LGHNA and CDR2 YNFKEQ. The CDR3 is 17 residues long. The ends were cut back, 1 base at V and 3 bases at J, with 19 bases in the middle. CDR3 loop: CASSQGLANSIIYEQYF. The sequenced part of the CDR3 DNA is TGTGCCAGCAGCCAAGGGTTGGCCAACAGCATCATCTACGAG.

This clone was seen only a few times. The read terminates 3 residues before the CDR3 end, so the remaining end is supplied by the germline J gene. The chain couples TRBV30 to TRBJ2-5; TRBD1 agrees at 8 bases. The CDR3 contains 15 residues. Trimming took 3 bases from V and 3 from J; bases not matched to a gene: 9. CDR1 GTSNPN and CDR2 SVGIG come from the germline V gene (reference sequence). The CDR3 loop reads CAWRAFQDREETQYF. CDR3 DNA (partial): TGTGCCTGGAGGGCATTCCAGGACAGGGAAGAGACC. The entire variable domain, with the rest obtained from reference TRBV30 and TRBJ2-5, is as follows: SQTIHQWPATLVQPVGSPLSLECTVEGTSNPNLYWYRQAAGRGLQLLFYSVGIGQISSEVPQNLSASRPQDRQFILSSKKLLLSDSGFYLCAWRAFQDREETQYFGPGTRLLVL.

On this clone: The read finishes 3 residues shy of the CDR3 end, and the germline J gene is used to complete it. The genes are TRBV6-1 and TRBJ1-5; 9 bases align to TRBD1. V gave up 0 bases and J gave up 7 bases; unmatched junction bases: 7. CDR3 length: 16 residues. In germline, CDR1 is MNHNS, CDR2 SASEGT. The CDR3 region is CASSEALSTGGQPQHF. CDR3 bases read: TGTGCCAGCAGTGAAGCGCTAAGTACAGGGGGCCAGCCC.

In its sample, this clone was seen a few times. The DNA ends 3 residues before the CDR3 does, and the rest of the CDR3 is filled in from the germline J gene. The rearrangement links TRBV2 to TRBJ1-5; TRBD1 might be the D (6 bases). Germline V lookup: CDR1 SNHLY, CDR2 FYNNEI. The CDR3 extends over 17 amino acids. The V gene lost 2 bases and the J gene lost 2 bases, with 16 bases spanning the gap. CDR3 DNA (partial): TGTGCCAGCAGTGAATGGAACAGGGCCAGGGGCAATCAGCCC. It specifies CASSEWNRARGNQP. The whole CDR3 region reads CASSEWNRARGNQPQHF.

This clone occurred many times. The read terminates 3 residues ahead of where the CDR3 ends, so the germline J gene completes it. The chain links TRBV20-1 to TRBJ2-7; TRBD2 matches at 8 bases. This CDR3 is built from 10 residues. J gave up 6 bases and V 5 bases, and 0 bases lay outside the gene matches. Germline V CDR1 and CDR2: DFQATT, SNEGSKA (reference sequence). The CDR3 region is CSARGGEQYF. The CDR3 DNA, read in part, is TGCAGTGCTCGGGGGGGCGAG.

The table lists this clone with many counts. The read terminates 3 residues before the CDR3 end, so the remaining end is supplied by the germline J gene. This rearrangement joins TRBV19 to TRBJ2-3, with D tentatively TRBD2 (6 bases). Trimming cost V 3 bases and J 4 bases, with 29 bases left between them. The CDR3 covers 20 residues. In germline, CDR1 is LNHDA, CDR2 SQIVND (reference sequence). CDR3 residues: CASSIAWLGEVAGSADTQYF. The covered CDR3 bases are TGTGCCAGTAGTATTGCCTGGCTCGGGGAGGTTGCGGGGTCCGCAGATACG. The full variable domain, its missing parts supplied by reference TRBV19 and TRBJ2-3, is DGGITQSPKYLFRKEGQNVTLSCEQNLNHDAMYWYRQDPGQGLRLIYYSQIVNDFQKGDIAEGYSVSREKKESFPLTVTSAQKNPTAFYLCASSIAWLGEVAGSADTQYFGPGTRLTVL.

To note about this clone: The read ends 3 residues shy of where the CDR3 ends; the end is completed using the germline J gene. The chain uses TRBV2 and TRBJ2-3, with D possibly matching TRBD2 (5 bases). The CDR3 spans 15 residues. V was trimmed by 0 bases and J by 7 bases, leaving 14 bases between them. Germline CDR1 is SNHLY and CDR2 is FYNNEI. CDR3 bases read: TGTGCCAGCAGTGAAGCGATTTTCGGGGAGAATACG. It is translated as CASSEAIFGENT. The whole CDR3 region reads CASSEAIFGENTQYF.

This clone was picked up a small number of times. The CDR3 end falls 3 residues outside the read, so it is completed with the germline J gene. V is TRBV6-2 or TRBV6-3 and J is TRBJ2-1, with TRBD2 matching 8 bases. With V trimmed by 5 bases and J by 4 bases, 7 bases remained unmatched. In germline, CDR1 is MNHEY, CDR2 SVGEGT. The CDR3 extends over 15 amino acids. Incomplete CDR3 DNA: TGTGCCAGCAGTCCAGGACTAGCCAGTTACAATGAG. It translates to CASSPGLASYNE. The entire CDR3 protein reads CASSPGLASYNEQFF.

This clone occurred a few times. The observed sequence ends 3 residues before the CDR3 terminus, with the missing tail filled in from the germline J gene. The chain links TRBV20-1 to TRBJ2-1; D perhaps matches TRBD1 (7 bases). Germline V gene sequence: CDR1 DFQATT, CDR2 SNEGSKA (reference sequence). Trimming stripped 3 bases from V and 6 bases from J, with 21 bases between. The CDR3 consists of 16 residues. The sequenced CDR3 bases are TGCAGTGCTAGTCCTCCACGGAGGGGGCGAAGCAATGAG. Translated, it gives CSASPPRRGRSNE. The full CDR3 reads CSASPPRRGRSNEQFF.

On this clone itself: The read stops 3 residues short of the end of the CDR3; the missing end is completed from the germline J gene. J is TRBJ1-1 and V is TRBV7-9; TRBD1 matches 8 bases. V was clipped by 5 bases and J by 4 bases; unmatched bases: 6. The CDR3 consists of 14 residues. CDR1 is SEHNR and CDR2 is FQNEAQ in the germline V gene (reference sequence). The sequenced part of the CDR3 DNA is TGTGCCAGCAGCCAAACAGGGGGTCGCACTGAA. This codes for CASSQTGGRTE. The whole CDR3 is CASSQTGGRTEAFF.

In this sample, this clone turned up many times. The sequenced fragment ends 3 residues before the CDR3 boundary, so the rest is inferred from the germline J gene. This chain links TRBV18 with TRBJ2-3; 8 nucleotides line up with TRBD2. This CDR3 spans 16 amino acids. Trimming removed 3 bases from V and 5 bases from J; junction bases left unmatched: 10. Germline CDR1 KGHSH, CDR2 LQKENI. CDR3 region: CASSPFAGGTGDTQYF. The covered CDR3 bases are TGTGCCAGCTCACCCTTTGCGGGAGGAACTGGAGATACG.

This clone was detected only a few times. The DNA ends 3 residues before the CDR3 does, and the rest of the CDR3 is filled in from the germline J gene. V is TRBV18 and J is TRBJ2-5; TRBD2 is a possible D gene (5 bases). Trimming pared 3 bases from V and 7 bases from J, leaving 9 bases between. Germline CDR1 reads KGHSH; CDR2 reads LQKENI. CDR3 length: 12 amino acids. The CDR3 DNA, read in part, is TGTGCCAGCTCACCCCGGGGAGTGACC. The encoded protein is CASSPRGVT. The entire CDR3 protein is CASSPRGVTQYF. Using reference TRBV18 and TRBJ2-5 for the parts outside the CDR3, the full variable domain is NAGVMQNPRHLVRRRGQEARLRCSPMKGHSHVYWYRQLPEEGLKFMVYLQKENIIDESGMPKERFSAEFPKEGPSILRIQQVVRGDSAAYFCASSPRGVTQYFGPGTRLLVL.